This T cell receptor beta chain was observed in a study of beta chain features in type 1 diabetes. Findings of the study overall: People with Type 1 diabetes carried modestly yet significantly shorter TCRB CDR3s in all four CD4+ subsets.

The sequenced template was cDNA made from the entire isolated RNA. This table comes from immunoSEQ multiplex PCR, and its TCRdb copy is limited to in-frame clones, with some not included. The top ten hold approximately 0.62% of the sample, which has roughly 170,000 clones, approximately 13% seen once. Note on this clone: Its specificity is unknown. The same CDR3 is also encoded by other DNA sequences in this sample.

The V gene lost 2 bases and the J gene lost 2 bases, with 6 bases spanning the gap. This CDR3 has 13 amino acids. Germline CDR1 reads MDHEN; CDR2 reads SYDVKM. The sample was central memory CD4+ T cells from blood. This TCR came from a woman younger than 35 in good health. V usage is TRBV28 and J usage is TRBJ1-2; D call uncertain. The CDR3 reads CASSLGQNYGYTF. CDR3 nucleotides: TGTGCCAGCAGTTTAGGGCAGAACTATGGCTACACCTTC.